This T cell receptor (beta chain) was documented in a study of blood T cell repertoires in COVID-19. Study information: Spain, Italy and the United States supplied samples that represented acute and convalescent COVID-19.

V lost 4 bases and J lost 7, with 11 bases in between. The CDR3 loop spans 13 amino acids. Clones were read by immunoSEQ multiplex PCR, and TCRdb kept only the in-frame ones, dropping some. The table includes about 120,000 clones, roughly four fifths detected once. This TCR was recovered from a human donor in a cohort sampled during active COVID-19. The rearrangement links TRBV12-3 or TRBV12-4 to TRBJ1-5; D not resolved. The sample consisted of peripheral blood. As DNA, the CDR3 is TGTGCCAGCAGTTCGGGAATACAACAGCCCCAGCATTTT. Amino acids: CASSSGIQQPQHF.